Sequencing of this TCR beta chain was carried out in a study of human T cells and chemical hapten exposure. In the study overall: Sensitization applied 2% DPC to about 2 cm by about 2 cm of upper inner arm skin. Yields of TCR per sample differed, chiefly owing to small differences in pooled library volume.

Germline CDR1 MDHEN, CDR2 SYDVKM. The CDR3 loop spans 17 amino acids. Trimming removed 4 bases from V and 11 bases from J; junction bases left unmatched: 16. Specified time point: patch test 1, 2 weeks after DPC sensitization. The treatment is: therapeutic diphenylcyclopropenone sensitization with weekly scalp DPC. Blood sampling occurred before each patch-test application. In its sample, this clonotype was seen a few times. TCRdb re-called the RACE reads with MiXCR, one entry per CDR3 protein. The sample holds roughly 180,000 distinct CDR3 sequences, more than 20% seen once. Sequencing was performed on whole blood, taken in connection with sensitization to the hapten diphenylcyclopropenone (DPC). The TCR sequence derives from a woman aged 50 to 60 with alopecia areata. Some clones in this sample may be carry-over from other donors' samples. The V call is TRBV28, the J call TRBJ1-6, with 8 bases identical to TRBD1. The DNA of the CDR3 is TGTGCCAGCAGTTCACCAGCCGGACAGGGACAGGCGGCACCCCTCCACTTT. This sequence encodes CASSSPAGQGQAAPLHF.